The present T cell receptor (beta chain) was sequenced within a study of shared clonotypes between healthy human individuals. Method: immunoSEQ multiplex PCR; TCRdb's copy keeps in-frame clones and lacks some. The repertoire holds 730,000 or so clones, about two thirds seen once, with approximately 2% in the top ten. This clone was found many times. The antigen is unknown. Study results and limitations: For sorted subsets, rarefaction showed incomplete sequencing despite large depth.

The CDR3 loop spans 12 amino acids. Germline V gene sequence: CDR1 GTSNPN, CDR2 SVGIG (reference sequence). The ends were cut back, 1 base at V and 2 bases at J, with 5 bases in the middle. The gene calls are TRBV30 and TRBJ1-2; D unresolved. Sequenced: memory CD4+ T cells sorted from blood. Subset denoted: CD45RA-negative fraction. The receptor comes from a woman aged 25 to 45 in good health. The CDR3 spells CAWSGVNYGYTF. The CDR3 DNA reads TGTGCCTGGAGTGGGGTGAACTATGGCTACACCTTC.